The TCR beta chain under discussion was sequenced for a study of yellow fever vaccine responses in identical twins listed by TCRdb under 2018. With respect to the entire study: In the study, vaccine-responding T cell clones were precisely tracked in identical twins. General conclusions and limits of the study: The T cell response to vaccination in identical twins was reported by the authors to appear partly convergent and partly personalized.

The CDR3 runs 16 amino acids, cysteine and phenylalanine included. CDR3 DNA only is kept here, 48 bases in frame from base 1. This clonotype was found a few times. Its antigen is unknown. Base qualities are not provided; no much larger clone lies one nucleotide away. The library was made by RT-PCR. The instrument was an Illumina HiSeq 2500. The public reads were reanalyzed by TCRdb: fastp trimming at Q25, MiXCR alignment, in-frame beta chains only. Entries are consolidated by CDR3 protein sequence, retaining the most common genes and DNA. For this sample there are about 960 distinct CDR3 sequences; approximately 80% appear just once. Roughly 25% of the sample goes to the ten largest clones.

This receptor was identified in a female donor who received the yellow fever vaccine. The sequencing used T cells from blood (PBMCs), unsorted or a sorted subset (not recorded which), collected before or after yellow fever vaccination (not recorded which). Recombination connected TRBV21-1 to TRBJ1-5; the D call TRBD1 from the table was never checked on the DNA. TRBV21-1 is a pseudogene locus. The DNA sequence follows: TGTGCCAGCAGCAAAGAGGCCCCCGATAGCAATCAGCCCCAGCATTTT. Its protein is CASSKEAPDSNQPQHF.